This is a list of T cell receptor beta chains from one sample in a study of graft-versus-host responses after intestinal transplantation. The protocol was immunoSEQ multiplex PCR, while the TCRdb copy is restricted to in-frame clones and leaves out a portion. The profile shows more than 50,000 clones, about 90% of them singletons. The specimen was PBMCs, collected nearly 670 days after intestinal transplant. All receptors come from a human patient who received an intestinal transplant, so some T cells may come from the graft donor. Each CDR3 is given with its conserved first and last residue. Fields, in order: clone size, J gene, V gene, D gene, CDR3 protein. D genes are given only for firm matches. Expanded clones get a size class; other rows say once, few or many, or leave the size out.

>once|TRBJ1-6|TRBV19|NA
CASSSGSNYNSPLHF
>NA|TRBJ1-3|TRBV6-5|TRBD1
CASNDRAGNTIYF
>NA|TRBJ1-3|TRBV5-1|NA
CASSLATGRTGNTIYF
>NA|TRBJ2-7|TRBV6-4|NA
CASSPTRDHEQYF
>NA|TRBJ2-1|TRBV7-9|NA
CASRGVSAGPNEQFF
>NA|TRBJ1-2|TRBV10-1|NA
CASSESRTAGGYTF
>NA|TRBJ1-5|TRBV29-1|NA
CSVENGRGQPQHF
>NA|TRBJ1-1|TRBV6-1|NA
CASSPLGREHTEAFF
>NA|TRBJ2-1|TRBV18|NA
CASSPPARVSYNEQFF
>NA|TRBJ1-4|TRBV7-8|NA
CASSLVTPREDEKLFF
>NA|TRBJ2-7|TRBV11-1|NA
CASSDRDVSSYEQYF
>NA|TRBJ2-1|TRBV23-1|NA
CASSQTVWGGFYNEQFF
>once|TRBJ2-5|TRBV2|NA
CASSWVLRETQYF
>NA|TRBJ1-4|TRBV27|NA
CASSLKWGHEKLFF
>NA|TRBJ2-7|TRBV4-2|TRBD2
CASSQDHILAGGPGEEQYF
>NA|TRBJ2-7|TRBV6-6|NA
CASSRTAYEQYF
>NA|TRBJ1-5|TRBV19|NA
CASSIDGADSRPQHF
>few|TRBJ1-5|TRBV10-3|NA
CAISSGSNQPQHF
>NA|TRBJ1-1|TRBV7-9|NA
CASSPRSRTEMNTEAFF
>NA|TRBJ1-4|TRBV19|NA
CASSIDPGAREKLFF
>NA|TRBJ2-7|TRBV10-3|NA
CAISESTGEQYF
>medium-sized|TRBJ2-3|TRBV6-4|TRBD2
CASSDGTSGTDTQYF